The 4 T cell receptor beta chains below come from one sample, sequenced in a study of cytomegalovirus exposure and HLA in healthy donors. PCR amplification relied on 60 Vbeta primers (plus 13 Jbeta primers). Libraries were prepared by immunoSEQ multiplex PCR; TCRdb keeps only in-frame clonotypes and omits some of them. The sample consists of 95,000 to 100,000 clones, around 79% of them appearing once. Sequenced input: PBMCs. Source of these receptors: a woman aged 40 to 50 in good health and CMV-seronegative.

This chain links TRBV9 with TRBJ2-7, with D possibly matching TRBD1 (6 bases). V was cut by 4 bases and J by 4 bases, with 15 bases left in between. This CDR3 contains 14 residues. Germline V gene data show CDR1 as SGDLS and CDR2 as YYNGEE. CDR3 sequence reads: CASSIHTDSYEQYF. CDR3 in DNA: TGTGCCAGCAGCATACATACGGACAGTTACGAGCAGTACTTC.

The rearrangement joins TRBV7-8 to TRBJ2-7, with D possibly being TRBD2 (6 bases). The ends were cut back, 5 bases at V and 6 bases at J, with 11 bases in the middle. The length of the CDR3 is 12 residues. CDR1 SGHVS and CDR2 FQNEAQ come from the germline V gene. This CDR3 is CASSHDGGEQYF. DNA for the CDR3: TGTGCCAGCAGCCACGACGGGGGCGAGCAGTACTTC.

This clone was observed a few times. This chain joins TRBV5-1 and TRBJ1-1; 9 bases map to TRBD1. This CDR3 has 13 residues. Germline CDR1 is SGHRS and CDR2 is YFSETQ. V gave up 4 bases and J gave up 10 bases; unmatched junction bases: 8. The CDR3 sequence is CASSQRQGGPAFF. CDR3 bases: TGCGCCAGCAGCCAGAGACAGGGGGGACCAGCTTTCTTT.

Concerning this clone itself: One end of the junction is discordant with germline, which a read error may explain. This chain links TRBV7-9 with TRBJ2-2; 8 nucleotides align to TRBD1. Germline V CDR1 and CDR2: SEHNR, FQNEAQ (reference sequence). The CDR3 has 16 amino acids. The CDR3 sequence is CSSSLPGQVNTGELFF. CDR3 bases: TGTTCCAGCAGCTTACCGGGACAGGTGAACACCGGGGAGCTGTTTTTT.